Listed below are T cell receptor beta chains from one sample, sequenced in a study of OX40 agonist ivuxolimab in advanced cancers. Clones were sequenced by immunoSEQ multiplex PCR, and TCRdb holds only the in-frame ones, with some missing. The sample consists of about 62,000 clones, approximately 79% of them appearing once. The source was CD4+ or CD8+ T cells sorted from blood, collected in a trial of the OX40 agonist ivuxolimab. These receptors were obtained from an adult with an advanced solid tumor such as melanoma, head and neck, liver or kidney cancer. CDR3s include the opening cysteine and the closing phenylalanine or tryptophan. Fields, in order: clone size, J gene, V gene, D gene, CDR3 DNA, CDR3 protein. A D gene is named only where the DNA matches it firmly. Size values are once, few and many counts, or a class for expanded clones, and some rows have none.

>-|TRBJ2-7|TRBV10-3|TRBD1
TGTGCCACACAGGGACAGTCCTACGAGCAGTACTTC
CATQGQSYEQYF
>-|TRBJ1-1|TRBV7-8|-
TGTGCCAGCAGCTTAGGCCGGGTGAACACTGAAGCTTTCTTT
CASSLGRVNTEAFF
>-|TRBJ2-7|TRBV4-2|-
TGTGCCAGCAGCCAAGATCTAGGCAGGTACGAGCAGTACTTC
CASSQDLGRYEQYF
>-|TRBJ2-3|TRBV7-2|-
TGTGCCAGCAGCGAGGGGCCAGATACGCAGTATTTT
CASSEGPDTQYF
>-|TRBJ2-1|TRBV4-1|TRBD2
TGCGCCAGCAGCCAAGGACCACTTAGCGGGCTGAACAATGAGCAGTTCTTC
CASSQGPLSGLNNEQFF
>-|TRBJ2-1|TRBV9|-
TGTGCCAGCAGCGTAGAGCCCGGGGGCAAGAGCTCCTACAATGAGCAGTTCTTC
CASSVEPGGKSSYNEQFF
>-|TRBJ1-1|TRBV15|TRBD1
TGTGCCACCAGCCGCGGGGACAGGGGAAGCACTGAAGCTTTCTTT
CATSRGDRGSTEAFF
>-|TRBJ2-7|TRBV5-3|-
TGTGCCAGAAGCTTGGAAAGGGGCCGGGGCAGGGGTTCCTACGAGCAGTACTTC
CARSLERGRGRGSYEQYF
>-|TRBJ2-7|TRBV6-6|-
TGTGCCAGCAGTTACGAGGGGGACTTCACCTACGAGCAGTACTTC
CASSYEGDFTYEQYF
>-|TRBJ2-4|TRBV5-6|-
TGTGCCAGCAGCCGCAGGACAGCCAAAAACATTCAGTACTTC
CASSRRTAKNIQYF
>-|TRBJ2-4|TRBV7-9|-
TGTGCCAGCAGCTTAAGTAAGGGGGAGGTAGCCAAAAACATTCAGTACTTC
CASSLSKGEVAKNIQYF
>-|TRBJ1-5|TRBV6-1|TRBD1
TGTGCCACCCAAAGGACAGGGGGCCAGCCCCAGCATTTT
CATQRTGGQPQHF
>-|TRBJ2-7|TRBV29-1|TRBD2
TGCAGCATTTTTACTCCGGGACTAGCGGGAGTCTACGAGCAGTACTTC
CSIFTPGLAGVYEQYF
>-|TRBJ2-3|TRBV7-8|-
TGTGCCAGCAGCGACCGGAGGATAAGTGCAGATACGCAGTATTTT
CASSDRRISADTQYF
>-|TRBJ1-1|TRBV5-1|-
TGCGCCAGCAGCTTGGGTATAGGCACTGAAGCTTTCTTT
CASSLGIGTEAFF
>-|TRBJ2-7|TRBV7-8|TRBD1
TGTGCCAGCAGCTTTCGGACAGGGGGCTACGAGCAGTACTTC
CASSFRTGGYEQYF
>few|TRBJ1-1|TRBV19|-
TGTGCCAGTAGTAGAGTGAACACTGAAGCTTTCTTT
CASSRVNTEAFF
>-|TRBJ2-1|TRBV4-3|-
TGCGCCAGCAGCCAAGTGGGTGTGGGTAGTACGAGAAATGAGCAGTTCTTC
CASSQVGVGSTRNEQFF
>-|TRBJ1-4|TRBV14|-
TGTGCCAGCAGCAAAGCGAAGACAGGAAAACTGTTTTTT
CASSKAKTGKLFF
>-|TRBJ1-1|TRBV6-6|-
TGTGCCAGCAGTGAGTTGGGTGGGGCTTTCTTT
CASSELGGAFF
>-|TRBJ2-7|TRBV5-1|TRBD2
TGCGCCAGCAGCTCAACATCCGGACTAGCGGGGTACGAGCAGTACTTC
CASSSTSGLAGYEQYF
>-|TRBJ2-7|TRBV10-3|-
TGTGCCATCAGTGAGGTAACTCCCGGCTCCTACGAGCAGTACTTC
CAISEVTPGSYEQYF
>-|TRBJ1-6|TRBV28|-
TGTGCCAGCAGTTTAACTGGGACCTATAATTCACCCCTCCACTTT
CASSLTGTYNSPLHF
>once|TRBJ2-3|TRBV4-3|TRBD2
TGCGCCAGCAGCCAAGGACTAGCGTCAACAGATACGCAGTATTTT
CASSQGLASTDTQYF
>-|TRBJ1-1|TRBV16|TRBD1
TGTGCCAGCAGACTTCTAGGACAGGTAACCACTGAAGCTTTCTTT
CASRLLGQVTTEAFF
>once|TRBJ2-3|TRBV5-6|-
TGTGCCAGCAGCTTTCTAGGAAACACAGATACGCAGTATTTT
CASSFLGNTDTQYF
>-|TRBJ1-2|TRBV7-3|-
TGTGCCAGCAGCTCGTCTTACGGGACGGGGAGTGGCTACACCTTC
CASSSSYGTGSGYTF
>-|TRBJ2-2|TRBV19|TRBD1
TGTGCCAGTAGTAATCACGGGACAGGGGGCGTTAGTCGGGAGCTGTTTTTT
CASSNHGTGGVSRELFF
>-|TRBJ2-7|TRBV11-2|-
TGTGCCAGCAGCTTAGTATCGGGCTACGAGCAGTACTTC
CASSLVSGYEQYF
>-|TRBJ1-1|TRBV7-3|-
TGTGCCAGCAGCTTCTCGGGGGGCCCAGCTTTCTTT
CASSFSGGPAFF
>-|TRBJ2-7|TRBV6-1|-
TGTGCCAGCAGTGAAGCAGGGACCTCCTACGAGCAGTACTTC
CASSEAGTSYEQYF
>-|TRBJ1-1|TRBV19|TRBD1
TGTGCCAGTACCCTAATAATGGGACAGGGTAAGGGGGCTGAAGCTTTCTTT
CASTLIMGQGKGAEAFF
>-|TRBJ2-2|TRBV18|-
TGTGCCAGCTCACCACCAGGAAACACCGGGGAGCTGTTTTTT
CASSPPGNTGELFF
>-|TRBJ1-2|TRBV12-5|-
TGTGCTAGTGGTTTTGAAATTAACTATGGCTACACCTTC
CASGFEINYGYTF
>-|TRBJ2-5|TRBV28|-
TGTGCCAGCAGTTTAAATTGGGGGCAAGAGACCCAGTACTTC
CASSLNWGQETQYF
>-|TRBJ2-1|TRBV12-5|TRBD2
TGTGCTAGTGGTTGGGGACTAGCGGTAGGTGAGCAGTTCTTC
CASGWGLAVGEQFF
>-|TRBJ2-1|TRBV5-6|-
TGTGCCAGCAGCTCGTGGGGGGTCGATGAGCAGTTCTTC
CASSSWGVDEQFF
>-|TRBJ1-2|TRBV6-1|TRBD1
TGTGCCAGCAGTGACAGGGGGAACTATGGCTACACCTTC
CASSDRGNYGYTF
>-|TRBJ1-1|TRBV11-2|TRBD1
TGTGCCAGCAGCCCCATGACAGGGGTGAACACTGAAGCTTTCTTT
CASSPMTGVNTEAFF
>-|TRBJ2-3|TRBV5-1|TRBD2
TGCGCCAGCAGCTTGGAATGGCGGGAGGTAGATACGCAGTATTTT
CASSLEWREVDTQYF
>once|TRBJ2-5|TRBV7-2|-
TGTGCCAGCAGCTCCCTGGGATACGGAGAGACCCAGTACTTC
CASSSLGYGETQYF
>once|TRBJ2-7|TRBV28|-
TGTGCCAGCAGTTTAGGGACTTCTACCTACGAGCAGTACTTC
CASSLGTSTYEQYF
>few|TRBJ2-3|TRBV5-1|TRBD1
TGCGCCAGCAGCTCCCGGGACAGGGAAACAGATACGCAGTATTTT
CASSSRDRETDTQYF
>-|TRBJ2-2|TRBV28|-
TGTGCCAGCATGGGATGGGGGGTAAAGTCGAACACCGGGGAGCTGTTTTTT
CASMGWGVKSNTGELFF
>-|TRBJ2-7|TRBV27|-
TGTGCCAGCAGTTTAGCAGGGAGCGAGCAGTACTTC
CASSLAGSEQYF
>-|TRBJ2-2|TRBV30|TRBD2
TGTGCCTGGAGTATTGGGCTAGCGGAAAACACCGGGGAGCTGTTTTTT
CAWSIGLAENTGELFF
>-|TRBJ2-1|TRBV7-8|TRBD2
TGTGCCAGCAGCGACACTAGCGGTACCTACAATGAGCAGTTCTTC
CASSDTSGTYNEQFF
>many|TRBJ2-7|TRBV4-3|TRBD1
TGCGCCAGCAGCCAAGATCCTGGACAGGGTTCCTACGAGCAGTACTTC
CASSQDPGQGSYEQYF
>-|TRBJ2-7|TRBV6-6|TRBD2
TGTGCCAGCAGTACCTCCGGGACTAGGGCCCACGAGCAGTACTTC
CASSTSGTRAHEQYF
>-|TRBJ1-2|TRBV6-6|-
TGTGCCAGCAGACCCCTGATGGGGGTTGGCTACACCTTC
CASRPLMGVGYTF